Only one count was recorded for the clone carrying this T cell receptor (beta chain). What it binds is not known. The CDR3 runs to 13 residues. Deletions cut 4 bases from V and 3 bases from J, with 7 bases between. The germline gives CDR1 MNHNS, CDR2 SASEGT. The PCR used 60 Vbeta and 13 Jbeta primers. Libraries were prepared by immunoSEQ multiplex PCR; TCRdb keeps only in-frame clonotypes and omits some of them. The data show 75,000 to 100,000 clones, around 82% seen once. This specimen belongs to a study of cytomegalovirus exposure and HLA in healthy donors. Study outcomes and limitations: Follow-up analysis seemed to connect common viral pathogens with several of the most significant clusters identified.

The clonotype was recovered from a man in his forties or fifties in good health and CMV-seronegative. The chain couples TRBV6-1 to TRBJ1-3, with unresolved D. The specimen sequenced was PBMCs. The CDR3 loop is CASSGVLGNTIYF. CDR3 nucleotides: TGTGCCAGCAGTGGTGTCCTTGGAAACACCATATATTTT.